The 2 T cell receptor beta chains reported below all come from one sample, sequenced in a study of cytomegalovirus exposure and HLA in healthy donors. PCR was performed using 60 Vbeta and 13 Jbeta primers. Assay used: immunoSEQ multiplex PCR; TCRdb lists only in-frame clones, some missing. This sample carries roughly 100,000 clones, over 9.5% of them seen once, and the ten largest clones take under 6.5%. Sequencing used PBMCs. All receptors come from a man aged 35-49 years in good health and CMV-seropositive.

This clone was counted only a few times. This chain uses TRBV7-2 with TRBJ2-7, with D hard to call. Trimming took 5 bases from V and 7 from J, leaving 15 bases between them. Germline V gene data show CDR1 as SGHTA and CDR2 as FQGNSA. CDR3 length equals 13 residues. CDR3 sequence: CASSPPGSGEQYF. The CDR3 nucleotides are TGTGCCAGCAGCCCACCGGGTAGTGGTGAGCAGTACTTC.

This clone was counted a few times. The chain is built from TRBV2 and TRBJ2-3; no definite D call. The CDR3 has 16 residues. Germline lookup yields CDR1 SNHLY and CDR2 FYNNEI. V was clipped by 6 bases and J by 2 bases, with 18 bases between them. In DNA, the CDR3 is TGTGCCAGCAGCTCGGTACCGGTAATGAACACAGATACGCAGTATTTT. Protein sequence: CASSSVPVMNTDTQYF.